The present TCR beta chain was sequenced within a study of CD8+CD57+ T cells in acquired aplastic anemia. Patients picked for sequencing had shown CD8+CD57+ cell expansion detected by flow cytometry. Trimming cost V 5 bases and J 0 bases; bases outside gene matches: 6. This CDR3 spans 15 amino acids. Looked up from germline, CDR1 is SGHTA and CDR2 is FQGNSA. Using genomic DNA as the template, TCR beta VDJ and CDR3 profiling was carried out. TCRdb re-called the reads with MiXCR, one entry per CDR3 protein. Of around 79,000 distinct CDR3 sequences listed, about three quarters are singletons. V and J are TRBV7-2 and TRBJ2-7, with TRBD1 matching 8 bases. Sequenced sample: sorted CD4+, CD8+, or CD8+CD57+ T cells (not recorded which) from PBMCs. This TCR derives from a human donor with aplastic anemia. The CDR3 DNA reads TGTGCCAGCAGCGCCAGGGGGCGGACCTCCTACGAGCAGTACTTC. It codes for CASSARGRTSYEQYF.